Given below is one T cell receptor beta chain in context. The target of this receptor is not known. One base away there is no much larger clone; base qualities are not given. These data are taken from a study of cytomegalovirus exposure and HLA in healthy donors (dated by TCRdb to about 2017). With respect to the entire study: An earlier analysis of several hundred of the donors reported roughly 300 Gb of sequence data and 117 million unique TCR beta sequences obtained from approximately 180 million T cells. An early release that covered about 640 HLA-typed donors contained 250 to 350 gigabases of sequencing data and 80 million or so unique TCR sequences. Of the 350 to 450 genotyped donors, over 70% fell in the genetic ancestry cluster associated with self-reported Caucasian donors. The study aimed to test whether signatures of past pathogen exposure could be identified by cataloging public T cell receptors. The study used immunosequencing to profile the T cell repertoires of more than 650 subjects and linked those repertoires to cytomegalovirus serostatus. In addition to the first cohort of around 670 subjects, a separate validation cohort of approximately 130 different subjects was used. The study combined high-throughput TCR immunosequencing, statistical association of individual TCRs with disease status, and machine learning to predict cytomegalovirus infection status. A later analysis re-analyzed previously published TCR beta repertoires from approximately 670 donors and added high-resolution HLA genotyping to study TCR occurrence patterns. The later analysis used no new phenotypic data to find candidate immune exposures, relying instead on TCR beta sequences and their occurrence across donors. To decide whether each TCR beta V gene segment behaved as functional or pseudogenic, an earlier analysis of 587 of the donors relied on high-throughput TCR beta sequencing. Donor age, sex, ethnicity and CMV serostatus were compiled alongside the repertoire data. In a later genetic analysis, genome-wide SNP genotypes for about 60% of the 666 donors were used, and that subset was treated as a discovery cohort. All discovery cohort repertoires had been generated on a single sequencing platform. HLA typing included class I and class II loci at four-digit resolution. Typing coverage differed by locus: A, B, C, DRB1 and DQB1 were typed in about 620-630 donors, DQA1 in roughly 500, DPA1 in approximately 610, and DPB1 in roughly 470. Several DR-DQ haplotypes were handled as single units for association and clustering because linkage in the cohort was strong. On average, around 230,000 unique TCR beta nucleotide sequences were sequenced per donor among some 420 genotyped donors of the cohort, with 15% to 20% of those sequences being non-productive.

General study outcomes and caveats: A further reported finding was that TCR beta sequences accurately predicted the HLA-A and HLA-B alleles for most subjects in the first cohort. Sequencing depth was assumed to be roughly uniform across donors in the presence/absence analyses, though that assumption may not hold. Strong co-occurrence of HLA alleles, especially DR and DQ, made assigning TCR associations to individual alleles difficult. The study gave a list of 150 to 200 TCR beta chains associated with cytomegalovirus. In a later analysis, some 17,000 TCR beta sequences were associated with specific HLA alleles at a false discovery rate of 0.05. The classifier was reported to diagnose cytomegalovirus status with high specificity and sensitivity in both the original cohort and the validation cohort. According to a later analysis, TCR association rates differed among HLA loci, with DRB1 alleles showing the most associated TCRs and HLA-C alleles showing the fewest. Most TCR sequences were seen in very few donors, while some public TCRs were found in many individuals. Because some donors lacked HLA typing at each locus, the association tests relied only on the typed subset. The only immune exposure information available for the cohort was CMV serostatus. The sequencing pipeline was judged likely to have produced a cluster of highly shared sequence variants as a technical artifact. Because counts were too low, under 20 rarely observed V segments, including chromosome 9 orphons, were left out of the earlier analysis of a few hundred of the donors. Correlated functional status among segregating V segments might reflect linkage disequilibrium, but an unknown experimental factor could not be ruled out. Compared with the roughly 710-donor mean, donors in an Asian-associated ancestry cluster had fewer N-insertions in productive TCRs, according to a later genetic analysis. In a later analysis, HLA-associated TCR beta chains were found to be more clonally expanded and to have lower generation probabilities than equally common non-associated chains. In vitro tests confirmed that a few of the cytomegalovirus-associated TCR beta chains recognize cytomegalovirus antigens. An earlier analysis of around 500 of the donors showed that most TCR beta V segments appeared in productive rearrangements either about 87% or about 30% of the time, which broadly matched IMGT annotations. It was suggested by the authors that the approach could potentially be generalized to other disease states and immunological phenotypes. The cohort was sequenced for TCR beta chains only, and without alpha or paired-chain data the features that could be detected were limited. An association between a missense DCLRE1C variant and V-gene and J-gene trimming of TCR beta chains was found in a later genetic analysis and replicated in an independent cohort. Some IMGT-functional V segments, including TRBV6-2 and TRBV6-3, could not be distinguished by the 87-base-pair reads and were therefore excluded. According to a later analysis, most CMV-associated TCR beta chains appeared to be HLA-restricted, and the HLA associations seemed to be driven largely by CMV exposure. In a later analysis, several top co-occurrence clusters were reported to appear linked to parvovirus B19, influenza, CMV and Epstein-Barr virus.

Receptor amplification or capture employed the immunoSEQ multiplex PCR assay. For the multiplex PCR, a mixture combining 60 forward primers for TCR Vbeta segments and 13 reverse primers for TCR Jbeta segments was used. The CDR3 region of rearranged TCR beta genes was amplified from genomic DNA by a multiplex PCR assay. On the Illumina HiSeq System, the amplified TCR beta libraries were sequenced as 87-base-pair reads. The authors processed their data as follows. Across the 700 or so repertoires, a later analysis counted roughly 77 million unique TCR beta chains, 9.5 million to 12 million of which were shared by at least two donors. To remove PCR and sequencing errors, raw reads were error-corrected and collapsed into unique sequences using a nearest-neighbor algorithm that merged closely related sequences. CDR3 sequences were aligned to IMGT reference sequences to assign V, D and J gene segments. For a sequence to be retained, at least a six-nucleotide match to both a V gene segment and a J gene segment was required. A rearrangement was called productive if the CDR3 had no stop codons and remained in frame with V and J, and every other rearrangement was called non-productive. Following IMGT convention, CDR3 was defined as the stretch from the second conserved V-encoded cysteine to the conserved J-encoded phenylalanine. The earlier analysis of about 620 of the donors excluded sequences that lacked an unambiguous match to a single V gene segment. In an earlier analysis of several hundred of the donors, V segments were called functional above 56.7% productive rearrangements and were called segregating when the between-donor standard deviation exceeded 5%. A statistical classification framework was built to diagnose cytomegalovirus status from the catalog of TCR beta chain sequences. V and J gene assignment, in a later analysis, came from comparing TCR nucleotide sequences with IMGT/GENE-DB human TR gene sequences. A later analysis assigned CDR3 sequences and most-parsimonious VDJ recombination scenarios with the TCRdist pipeline. In a later analysis, each TCR beta chain was defined by its CDR3 amino acid sequence together with its V-gene family, and reads without a unique V-gene family were excluded. To address suspected cross-contamination and a sequencing artifact, a later analysis removed a few hundred highly shared, low-generation-probability nucleotide sequences. In a later analysis, a clonal expansion index for each public chain was calculated from normalized within-repertoire ranks of inferred template counts. Generation probabilities in a later analysis came from a VDJ recombination model fitted to out-of-frame rearrangements, and those results were checked against IGoR. Hypergeometric tests were used in a later analysis to score TCR-TCR, TCR-HLA and TCR-CMV co-occurrence, with a repertoire-size bias correction applied to the TCR pairs. In a later analysis, false discovery rates were estimated by permuting HLA or CMV assignments 20 times. In a later analysis, co-occurring TCRs were grouped with DBSCAN, and TCRdist sequence similarity was added when clustering was performed within HLA-allele-positive subsets. Co-occurrence clustering excluded repertoires with fewer than 30,000 or more than 120,000 public chains, plus five with anomalous nucleotide sharing. TCRdb re-hosts the immuneACCESS table, in-frame sequences only. Its copies lack some clones; in the studies checked, an unresolved V gene accounts for under half of them, and the cause for the rest is not known. Clonal size and the V and J genes are those of that table, whereas D and trimming came from the DNA. The table for this sample lists some 130,000 clones; less than 85% of them were counted only once. Jointly, the top ten make up 3% to 4% of the sample.

The CDR3 covers 14 residues, taking in both the cysteine and the phenylalanine. CDR3 DNA only is kept here, 42 bases in frame from base 1. After removal of 4 bases from V and 6 bases from J, the junction retains 8 bases not matched to a gene. The germline V gene (reference sequence) specifies SEHNR as CDR1 and FQNEAQ as CDR2. The cohort comprised 670 or so healthy bone marrow donors. Cohort members were all nominally healthy when sampled, although unrecorded immune exposures were likely present. The donor tested CMV seronegative and was one of the 352 seronegative cohort members. A peripheral blood sample was collected from each donor, and TCR beta sequencing was performed on peripheral blood mononuclear cells. The Qiagen DNeasy Blood Extraction Kit was used to extract genomic DNA from the blood cell samples.

Sequencing was done on a sample of PBMCs. The V and J segments used are TRBV7-9 and TRBJ1-2, with 7 bases aligning to TRBD1. The receptor was derived from a male donor in good health and CMV-seronegative. In nucleotide form, the sequence is TGTGCCAGCAGCTACGTAACAGGGGTACATGGCTACACCTTC. Translated, it reads CASSYVTGVHGYTF.